This paragraph covers one T cell receptor (beta chain) sequence. Its specific antigen is unknown. Per-base qualities were not stored, and no clone one base away is much larger. Using the deep immunoSEQ assay, TCR CDR3 regions were amplified from genomic DNA by multiplex PCR. Genomic DNA extracted from each cell subset was distributed evenly over all wells of several immunoSEQ 96-well plates, and each plate served as one replicate. For sorted subsets, each replicate PCR was loaded with about 0.2 ug genomic DNA, equivalent to 25,000 to 35,000 T cell genomes. Purified libraries were quantified with a Qubit 3.0 fluorometer, sized on a Bioanalyzer 2100, and re-quantified with the KAPA Library Quantification kit. Each immunoSEQ 96-well plate was sequenced on its own single-read 150-cycle Illumina NextSeq 550 flow cell. Per the authors' processing: Because the immunoSEQ output included only junctional sequences and no quality scores, the filtering could not be the same as the filtering used for full-length reads. Sequences were annotated with PyIR, a Python wrapper for IgBLAST v1.9, and V/J genes and CDR3 were assigned using IMGT germline references. Reads were filtered out if the reads had weak V/J assignments (E-value above 1e-6), no CDR3, stop codons, out-of-frame junctions, or ambiguous translated residues. A V3J clonotype was defined by an identical inferred V gene, J gene, and CDR3 amino acid sequence. The percentage overlap between two repertoires was calculated by dividing the number of shared unique clonotypes by the size of the smaller repertoire. Repertoire richness was assessed with RTK rarefaction, the Chao1 estimator, and Recon v2.1 estimates of unobserved clonotypes. Generation probabilities were computed with OLGA for all TCRbeta clonotypes obtained by the gDNA method from several donors. Drawn from immuneACCESS, this table holds only the in-frame rearrangements with V and J called that TCRdb kept. Clones are partly lost; checked studies trace under half to an unresolved V gene and leave the rest unexplained. V and J calls and clone size follow that table, whereas D and trimming were derived from the DNA. This sample gives 1.5 million to 2.5 million clones in total; about 95% of them show up just once. The ten top clones hold approximately 1.2% of the sample.

This record belongs to a study of shared clonotypes between healthy human individuals (dated by TCRdb to about 2020). In terms of the full investigation: The cohort comprised a couple of women and a few men aged 18 to 49 years. To increase sequencing depth and limit assay-specific biases, different laboratories used diverse techniques to prepare libraries and sequence TCR repertoires. Per donor, leukapheresis produced somewhere between about 0.85 and 9.5 billion PBMCs. The study deeply sequenced blood TCR repertoires of roughly five healthy adults to estimate repertoire size and the extent of clonotype sharing between individuals. Per donor, three plates each were used for CD4 naive and CD4 memory, two for CD8 naive, and one for CD8 memory. Overall study results and their limits: Roughly 5.2% of naive CD4, around 4% of naive CD8, 2.3% of memory CD4, and approximately 0.4% of memory CD8 clonotypes were shared across a few donors. Compared with non-shared clonotypes, clonotypes shared by all four sorted-subset donors had higher generation probabilities. Naive subsets generally had larger estimated clonotype richness than memory subsets did. Sampling was limited to blood, and TCR repertoires in tissue likely differ from TCR repertoires in blood. Because the study included a small number of donors, the genetic and exposure-history diversity represented was limited. Even with the large sequencing depth, rarefaction of the sorted-subset datasets indicated that sequencing was incomplete. Pairwise subsampling led to the expectation that sequencing depth would affect the degree of clonotype sharing among donors.

The CDR3 covers 13 residues, taking in both the cysteine and the phenylalanine. CDR3 DNA only is kept here, 39 bases in frame from base 1. The germline V gene supplies CDR1 SQVTM and CDR2 ANQGSEA. CD8 naive samples were CD45RO-negative cells positively selected for CCR7, giving a CD45RA+CCR7+ population that excluded TemRA cells. Donors were healthy HIV-negative adults with no recently reported acute infections or vaccinations. Every donor was a Caucasian adult living in Nashville, Tennessee, USA. After blood collection by leukapheresis, PBMCs were isolated using Ficoll-Histopaque density gradient centrifugation and then cryopreserved in the vapor phase of liquid nitrogen. Purity and quantity of every magnetically sorted T cell population were checked by analytical flow cytometry. Genomic DNA was isolated from each sorted fraction and quantified by UV absorbance on a Nanodrop 2000c.

Sequencing was done on a sample of naive CD8+ T cells sorted from blood. In light of the paper, this sample's cell subset or site label describes: CD45RA+CCR7+. Rearrangement joined TRBV29-1 to TRBJ2-5; no D segment can be confidently identified. The J call is doubtful: the DNA matches TRBJ2-7 better. This receptor was taken from a man in his late teens or twenties in good health. The DNA reads TGCAGCGTTGAAGATAGTCATTCCTACGAGCAGTACTTC. This encodes CSVEDSHSYEQYF.